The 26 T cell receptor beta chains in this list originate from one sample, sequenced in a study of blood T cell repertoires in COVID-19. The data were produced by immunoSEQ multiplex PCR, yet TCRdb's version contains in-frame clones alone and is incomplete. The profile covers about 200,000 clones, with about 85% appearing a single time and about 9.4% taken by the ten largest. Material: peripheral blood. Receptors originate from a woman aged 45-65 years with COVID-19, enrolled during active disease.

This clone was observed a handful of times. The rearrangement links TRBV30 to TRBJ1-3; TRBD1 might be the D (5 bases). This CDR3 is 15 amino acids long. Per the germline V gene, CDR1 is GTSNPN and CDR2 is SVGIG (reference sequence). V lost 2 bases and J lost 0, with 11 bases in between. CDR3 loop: CAWSRDSGSGNTIYF. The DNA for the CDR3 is TGTGCCTGGAGTCGGGACTCCGGCTCTGGAAACACCATATATTTT.

The CDR3: CASRPSSYNEQFF. CDR3 DNA: TGCGCCAGCAGACCGAGCTCCTACAATGAGCAGTTCTTC. The gene calls are TRBV5-1 and TRBJ2-1, with D uncertain. V gave up 5 bases and J gave up 0 bases, with 6 bases separating them. CDR3 length equals 13 residues. Looked up from germline, CDR1 is SGHRS and CDR2 is YFSETQ.

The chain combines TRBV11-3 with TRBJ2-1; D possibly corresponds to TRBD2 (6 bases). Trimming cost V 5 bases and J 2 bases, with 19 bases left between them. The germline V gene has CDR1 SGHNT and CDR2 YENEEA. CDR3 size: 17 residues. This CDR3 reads CASSPQGLHHPYNEQFF. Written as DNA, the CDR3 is TGTGCCAGCAGCCCGCAGGGACTGCACCACCCCTACAATGAGCAGTTCTTC.

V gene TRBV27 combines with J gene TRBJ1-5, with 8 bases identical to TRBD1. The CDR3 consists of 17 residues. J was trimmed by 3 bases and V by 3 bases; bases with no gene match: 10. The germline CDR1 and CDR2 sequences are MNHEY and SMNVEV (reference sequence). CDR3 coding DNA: TGTGCCAGCAGTTTTCGTAGAACAGGGGGATCCAATCAGCCCCAGCATTTT. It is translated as CASSFRRTGGSNQPQHF.

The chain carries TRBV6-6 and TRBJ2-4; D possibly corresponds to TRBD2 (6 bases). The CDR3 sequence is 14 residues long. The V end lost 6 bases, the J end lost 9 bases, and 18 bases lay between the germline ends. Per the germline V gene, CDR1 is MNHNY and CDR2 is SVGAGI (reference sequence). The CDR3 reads CASSQTRLGGIQYF. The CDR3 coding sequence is TGTGCCAGCAGCCAAACCCGACTAGGAGGCATTCAGTACTTC.

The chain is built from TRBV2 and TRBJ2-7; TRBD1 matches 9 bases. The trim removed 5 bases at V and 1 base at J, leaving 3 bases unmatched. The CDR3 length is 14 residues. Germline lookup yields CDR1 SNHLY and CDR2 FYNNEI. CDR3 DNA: TGTGCCAGCAGTTTGGGGACAGGGTCCTACGAGCAGTACTTC. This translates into CASSLGTGSYEQYF.

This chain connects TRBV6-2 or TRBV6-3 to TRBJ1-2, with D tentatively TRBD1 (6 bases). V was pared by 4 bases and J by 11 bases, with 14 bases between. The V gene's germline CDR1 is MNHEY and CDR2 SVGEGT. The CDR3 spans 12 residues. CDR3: CASSWTEPGYTF. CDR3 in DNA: TGTGCCAGCAGTTGGACAGAGCCGGGGTACACCTTC.

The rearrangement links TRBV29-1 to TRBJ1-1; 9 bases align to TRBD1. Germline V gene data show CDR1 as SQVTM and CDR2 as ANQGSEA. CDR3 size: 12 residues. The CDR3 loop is CSGATDRGKAFF. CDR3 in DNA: TGCTCCGGGGCTACGGACAGGGGAAAAGCTTTCTTT.

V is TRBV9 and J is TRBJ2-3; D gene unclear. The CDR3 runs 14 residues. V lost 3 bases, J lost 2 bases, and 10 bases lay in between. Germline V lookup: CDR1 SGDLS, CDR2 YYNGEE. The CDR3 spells CASSDRVSTDTQYF. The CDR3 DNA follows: TGTGCCAGCAGCGACCGGGTTTCCACAGATACGCAGTATTTT.

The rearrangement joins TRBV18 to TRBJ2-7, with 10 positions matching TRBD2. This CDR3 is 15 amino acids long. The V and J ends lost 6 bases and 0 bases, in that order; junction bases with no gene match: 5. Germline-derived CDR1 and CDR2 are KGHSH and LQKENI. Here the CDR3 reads CASSRSGGSSYEQYV. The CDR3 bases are TGTGCCAGCTCCCGTAGCGGGGGGTCCTCCTACGAGCAGTACGTC.

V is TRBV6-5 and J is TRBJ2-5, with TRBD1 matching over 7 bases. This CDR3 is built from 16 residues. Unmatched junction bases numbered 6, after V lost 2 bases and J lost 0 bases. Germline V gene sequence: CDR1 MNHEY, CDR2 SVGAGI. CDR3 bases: TGTGCCAGCAGTTACAACAGGGGCCCATACCAAGAGACCCAGTACTTC. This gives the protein CASSYNRGPYQETQYF.

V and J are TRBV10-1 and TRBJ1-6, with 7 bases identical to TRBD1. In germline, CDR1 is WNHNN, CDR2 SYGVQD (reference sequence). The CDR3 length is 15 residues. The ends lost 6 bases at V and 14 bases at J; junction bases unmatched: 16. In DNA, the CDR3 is TGCGCCAGCAGAGAATCGACAGGGAGGAGCGGGTCCCTCCACTTT. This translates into CASRESTGRSGSLHF.

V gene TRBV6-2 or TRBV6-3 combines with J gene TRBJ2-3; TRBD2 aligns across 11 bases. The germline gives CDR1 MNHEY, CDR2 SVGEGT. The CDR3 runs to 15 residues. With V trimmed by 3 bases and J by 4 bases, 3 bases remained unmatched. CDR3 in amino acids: CASSYLAGGSDTQYF. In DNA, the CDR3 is TGTGCCAGCAGTTATCTAGCGGGGGGTTCAGATACGCAGTATTTT.

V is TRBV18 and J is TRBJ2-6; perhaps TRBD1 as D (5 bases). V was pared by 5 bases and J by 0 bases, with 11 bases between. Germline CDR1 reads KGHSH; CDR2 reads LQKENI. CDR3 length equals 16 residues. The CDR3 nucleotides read TGTGCCAGCTCATCGAGACAGAGCTCTGGGGCCAACGTCCTGACTTTC. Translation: CASSSRQSSGANVLTF.

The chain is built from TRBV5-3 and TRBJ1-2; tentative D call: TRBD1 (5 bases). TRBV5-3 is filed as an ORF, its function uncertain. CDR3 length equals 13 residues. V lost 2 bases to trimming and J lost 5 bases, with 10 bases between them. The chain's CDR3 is CARSFDSQYGYTF. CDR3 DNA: TGTGCCAGAAGCTTTGACAGCCAGTATGGCTACACCTTC.

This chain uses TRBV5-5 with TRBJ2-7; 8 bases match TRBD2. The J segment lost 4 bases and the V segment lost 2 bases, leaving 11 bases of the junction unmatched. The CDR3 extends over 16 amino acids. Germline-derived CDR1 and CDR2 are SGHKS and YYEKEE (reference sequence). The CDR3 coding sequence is TGTGCCAGCAGCTTCGACTTGGGGGCTAGCGGGTACGAGCAGTACGTC. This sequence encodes CASSFDLGASGYEQYV.

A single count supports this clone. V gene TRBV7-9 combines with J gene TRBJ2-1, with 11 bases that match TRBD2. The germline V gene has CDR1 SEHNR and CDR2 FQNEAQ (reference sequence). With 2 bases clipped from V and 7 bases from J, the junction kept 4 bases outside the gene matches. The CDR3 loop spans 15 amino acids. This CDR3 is CASSLLAGGHNEQFF. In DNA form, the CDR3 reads TGTGCCAGCAGCTTACTAGCGGGGGGTCATAATGAGCAGTTCTTC.

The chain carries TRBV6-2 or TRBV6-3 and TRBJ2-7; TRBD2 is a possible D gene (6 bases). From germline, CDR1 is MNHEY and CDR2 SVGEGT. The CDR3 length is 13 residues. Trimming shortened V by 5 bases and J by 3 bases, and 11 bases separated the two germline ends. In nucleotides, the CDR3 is TGTGCCAGCAGTCCCGACGGGAGCTACGAGCAGTACGTC. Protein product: CASSPDGSYEQYV.

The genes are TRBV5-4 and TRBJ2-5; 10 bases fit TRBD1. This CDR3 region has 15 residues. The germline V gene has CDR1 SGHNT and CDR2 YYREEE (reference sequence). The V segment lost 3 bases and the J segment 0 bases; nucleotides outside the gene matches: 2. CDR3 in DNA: TGTGCCAGCAGCTGGACAGGGGGGTACCAAGAGACCCAGTACTTC. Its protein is CASSWTGGYQETQYF.

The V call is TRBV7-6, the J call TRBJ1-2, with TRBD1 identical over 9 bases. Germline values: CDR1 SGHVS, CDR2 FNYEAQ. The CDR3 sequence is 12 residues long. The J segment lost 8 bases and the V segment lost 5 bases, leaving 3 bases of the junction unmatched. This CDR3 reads CASSRDRAGYTF. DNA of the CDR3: TGTGCCAGCAGCAGGGACAGGGCAGGCTACACCTTC. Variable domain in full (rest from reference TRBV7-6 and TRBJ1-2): GAGVSQSPRYKVTKRGQDVALRCDPISGHVSLYWYRQALGQGPEFLTYFNYEAQQDKSGLPNDRFSAERPEGSISTLTIQRTEQRDSAMYRCASSRDRAGYTFGSGTRLTVV.

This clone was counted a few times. In DNA form, the CDR3 reads TGTGCCAGCAGTGAAAGTTATCTCCCAGGGTATGGCTACACCTTC. Protein: CASSESYLPGYGYTF. This chain connects TRBV6-1 to TRBJ1-2; possibly TRBD1 for D (5 bases). The CDR3 has 15 amino acids. Trimming pared 2 bases from V and 5 bases from J, leaving 15 bases between. The germline V gene encodes CDR1 MNHNS and CDR2 SASEGT.

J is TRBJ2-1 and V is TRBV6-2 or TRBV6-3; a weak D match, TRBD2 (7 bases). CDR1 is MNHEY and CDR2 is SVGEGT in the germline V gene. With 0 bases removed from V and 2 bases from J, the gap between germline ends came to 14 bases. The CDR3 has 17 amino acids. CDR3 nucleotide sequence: TGTGCCAGCAGTTACTCGAGGCGGGGGCCCCCCTACAATGAGCAGTTCTTC. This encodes CASSYSRRGPPYNEQFF.

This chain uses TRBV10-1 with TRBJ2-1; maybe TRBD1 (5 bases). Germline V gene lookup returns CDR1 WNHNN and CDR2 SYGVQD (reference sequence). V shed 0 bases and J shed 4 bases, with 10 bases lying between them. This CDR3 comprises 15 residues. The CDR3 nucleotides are TGCGCCAGCAGTGAGTCGACAGTGCGATACAATGAGCAGTTCTTC. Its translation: CASSESTVRYNEQFF.

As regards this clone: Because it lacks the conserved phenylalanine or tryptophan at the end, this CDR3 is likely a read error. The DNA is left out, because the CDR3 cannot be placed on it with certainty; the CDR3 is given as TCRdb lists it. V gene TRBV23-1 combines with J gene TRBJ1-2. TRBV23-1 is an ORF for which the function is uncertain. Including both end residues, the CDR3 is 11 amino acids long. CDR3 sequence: CASSQSKRAEV.

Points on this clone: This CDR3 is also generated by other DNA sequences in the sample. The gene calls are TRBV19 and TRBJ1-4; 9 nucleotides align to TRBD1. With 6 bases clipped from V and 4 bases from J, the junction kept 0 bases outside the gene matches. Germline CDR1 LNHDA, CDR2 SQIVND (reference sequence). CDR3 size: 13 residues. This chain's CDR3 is CASRDRGNEKLFF. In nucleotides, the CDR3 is TGTGCCAGTAGGGACAGGGGTAATGAAAAACTGTTTTTT. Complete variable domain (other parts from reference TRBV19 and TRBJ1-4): DGGITQSPKYLFRKEGQNVTLSCEQNLNHDAMYWYRQDPGQGLRLIYYSQIVNDFQKGDIAEGYSVSREKKESFPLTVTSAQKNPTAFYLCASRDRGNEKLFFGSGTQLSVL.

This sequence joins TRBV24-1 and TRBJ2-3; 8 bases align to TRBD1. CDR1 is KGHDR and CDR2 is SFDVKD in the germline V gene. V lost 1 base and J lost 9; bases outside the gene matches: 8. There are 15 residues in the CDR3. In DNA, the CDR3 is TGTGCCACCAGTGATTTCGACCAGGGGGCAGGAACGCAGTATTTT. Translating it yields CATSDFDQGAGTQYF.